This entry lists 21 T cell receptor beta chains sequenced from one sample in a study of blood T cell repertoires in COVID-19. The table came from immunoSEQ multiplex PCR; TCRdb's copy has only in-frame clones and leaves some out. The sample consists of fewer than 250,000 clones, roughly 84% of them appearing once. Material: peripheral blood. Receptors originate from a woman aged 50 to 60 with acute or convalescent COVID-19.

CDR3 in DNA: TGCAGCGTTGCTCCGGGGTCAACTGAAGCTTTCTTT. This sequence encodes CSVAPGSTEAFF. The gene calls are TRBV29-1 and TRBJ1-1; D ambiguous. The CDR3 has 12 amino acids. CDR1 is SQVTM and CDR2 is ANQGSEA in the germline V gene. The V and J ends lost 4 bases and 5 bases respectively, with 11 bases between them.

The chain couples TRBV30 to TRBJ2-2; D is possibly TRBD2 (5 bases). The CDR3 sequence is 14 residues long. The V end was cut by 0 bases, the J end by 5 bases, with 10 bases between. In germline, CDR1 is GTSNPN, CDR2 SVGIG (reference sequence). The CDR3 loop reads CAWSVIRGTGELFF. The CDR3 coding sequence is TGTGCCTGGAGTGTAATAAGAGGGACCGGGGAGCTGTTTTTT.

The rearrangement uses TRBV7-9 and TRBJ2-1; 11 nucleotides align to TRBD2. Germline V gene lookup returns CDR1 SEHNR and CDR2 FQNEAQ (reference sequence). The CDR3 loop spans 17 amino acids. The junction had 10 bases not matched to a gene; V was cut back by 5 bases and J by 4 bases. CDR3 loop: CASSPTTSGRRYNEQFF. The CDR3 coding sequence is TGTGCCAGCAGCCCTACCACTAGCGGGAGACGGTACAATGAGCAGTTCTTC.

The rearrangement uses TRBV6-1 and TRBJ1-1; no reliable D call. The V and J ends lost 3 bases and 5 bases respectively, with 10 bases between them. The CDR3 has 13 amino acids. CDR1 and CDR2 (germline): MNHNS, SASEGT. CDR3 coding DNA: TGTGCCAGCAGTGAGCCCCAGGTGACTGAAGCTTTCTTT. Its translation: CASSEPQVTEAFF.

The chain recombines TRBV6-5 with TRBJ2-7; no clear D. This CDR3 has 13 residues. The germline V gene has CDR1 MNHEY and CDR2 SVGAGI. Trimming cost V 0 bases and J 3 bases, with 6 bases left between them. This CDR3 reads CASSYSRSYEQYF. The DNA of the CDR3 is TGTGCCAGCAGTTACTCGAGGAGCTACGAGCAGTACTTC.

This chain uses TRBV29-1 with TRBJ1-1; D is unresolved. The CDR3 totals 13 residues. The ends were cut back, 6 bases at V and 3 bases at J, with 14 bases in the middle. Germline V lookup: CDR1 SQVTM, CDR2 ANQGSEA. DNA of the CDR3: TGCAGCGTCGAGGTACGGGAGGACACTGAAGCTTTCTTT. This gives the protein CSVEVREDTEAFF.

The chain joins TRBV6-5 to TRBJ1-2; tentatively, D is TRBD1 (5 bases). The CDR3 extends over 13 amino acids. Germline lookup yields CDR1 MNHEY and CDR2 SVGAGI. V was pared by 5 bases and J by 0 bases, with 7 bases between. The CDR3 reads CASSKTANYGYTF. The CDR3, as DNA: TGTGCCAGCAGTAAGACAGCTAACTATGGCTACACCTTC.

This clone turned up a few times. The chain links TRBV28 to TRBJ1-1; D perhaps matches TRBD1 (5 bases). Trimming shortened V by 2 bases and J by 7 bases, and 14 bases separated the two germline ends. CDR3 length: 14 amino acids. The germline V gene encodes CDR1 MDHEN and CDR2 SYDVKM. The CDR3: CASSLANPQGEAFF. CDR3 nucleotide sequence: TGTGCCAGCAGTTTAGCCAATCCCCAGGGTGAAGCTTTCTTT. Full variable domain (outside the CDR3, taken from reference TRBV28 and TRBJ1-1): DVKVTQSSRYLVKRTGEKVFLECVQDMDHENMFWYRQDPGLGLRLIYFSYDVKMKEKGDIPEGYSVSREKKERFSLILESASTNQTSMYLCASSLANPQGEAFFGQGTRLTVV.

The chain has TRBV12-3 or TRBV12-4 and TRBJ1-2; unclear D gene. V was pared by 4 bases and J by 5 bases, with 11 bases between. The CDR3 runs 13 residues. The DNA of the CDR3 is TGTGCCAGCAGTTCTACAAACGGGTATGGCTACACCTTC. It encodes CASSSTNGYGYTF.

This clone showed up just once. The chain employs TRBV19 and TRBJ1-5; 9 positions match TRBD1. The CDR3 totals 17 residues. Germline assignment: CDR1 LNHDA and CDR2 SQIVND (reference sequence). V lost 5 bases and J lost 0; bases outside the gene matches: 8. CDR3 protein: CASSGQGTPTSNQPQHF. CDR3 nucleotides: TGTGCCAGTAGTGGACAGGGGACCCCTACTAGCAATCAGCCCCAGCATTTT.

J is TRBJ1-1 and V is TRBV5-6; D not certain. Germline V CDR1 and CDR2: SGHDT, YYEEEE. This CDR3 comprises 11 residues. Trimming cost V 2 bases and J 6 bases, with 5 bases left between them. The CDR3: CASSFASEAFF. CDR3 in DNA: TGTGCCAGCAGCTTCGCGTCTGAAGCTTTCTTT.

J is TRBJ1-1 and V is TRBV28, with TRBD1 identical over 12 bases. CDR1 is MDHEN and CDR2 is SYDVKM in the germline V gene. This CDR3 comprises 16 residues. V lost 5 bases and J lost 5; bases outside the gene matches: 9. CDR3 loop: CASSPGQGAWKTEAFF. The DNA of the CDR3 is TGTGCCAGCAGTCCGGGACAGGGGGCATGGAAGACTGAAGCTTTCTTT.

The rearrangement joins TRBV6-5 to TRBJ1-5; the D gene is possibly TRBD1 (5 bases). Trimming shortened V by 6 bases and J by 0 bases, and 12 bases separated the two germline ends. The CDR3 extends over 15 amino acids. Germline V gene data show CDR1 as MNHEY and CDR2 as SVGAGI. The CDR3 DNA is TGTGCCAGCAGGGGGGGTCCGAATAGCAATCAGCCCCAGCATTTT. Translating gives CASRGGPNSNQPQHF.

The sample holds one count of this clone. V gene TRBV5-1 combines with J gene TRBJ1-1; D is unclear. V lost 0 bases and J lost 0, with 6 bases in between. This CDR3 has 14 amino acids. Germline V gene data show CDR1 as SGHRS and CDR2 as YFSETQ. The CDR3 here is CASSLASVNTEAFF. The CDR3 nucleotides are TGCGCCAGCAGCTTGGCCTCGGTGAACACTGAAGCTTTCTTT.

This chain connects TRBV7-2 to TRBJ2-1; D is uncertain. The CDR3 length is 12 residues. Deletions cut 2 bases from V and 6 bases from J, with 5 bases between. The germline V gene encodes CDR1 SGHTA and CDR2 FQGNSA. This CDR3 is CASSLPSNEQFF. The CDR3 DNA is TGTGCCAGCAGCTTACCCAGCAATGAGCAGTTCTTC.

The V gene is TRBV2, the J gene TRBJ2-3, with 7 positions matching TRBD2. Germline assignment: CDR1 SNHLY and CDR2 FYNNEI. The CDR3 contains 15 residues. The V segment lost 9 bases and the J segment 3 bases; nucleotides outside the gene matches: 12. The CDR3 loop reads CASSEGGSATDTQYF. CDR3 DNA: TGTGCCAGTTCGGAAGGCGGGAGTGCAACAGATACGCAGTATTTT.

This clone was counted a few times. CDR3: CAWSADIRQYF. CDR3 sequence (DNA): TGTGCCTGGAGTGCGGACATTCGGCAGTACTTC. The V call is TRBV30, the J call TRBJ2-7; D might be TRBD1 (5 bases). The CDR3 is 11 residues long. Germline CDR1 is GTSNPN and CDR2 is SVGIG (reference sequence). Trimming shortened V by 1 base and J by 9 bases, and 10 bases separated the two germline ends.

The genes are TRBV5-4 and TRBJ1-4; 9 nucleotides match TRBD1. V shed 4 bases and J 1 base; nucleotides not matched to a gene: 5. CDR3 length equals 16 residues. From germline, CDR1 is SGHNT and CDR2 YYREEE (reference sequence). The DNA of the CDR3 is TGTGCCAGCAGCAGGGACAGGGCTCAAACTAATGAAAAACTGTTTTTT. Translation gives CASSRDRAQTNEKLFF.

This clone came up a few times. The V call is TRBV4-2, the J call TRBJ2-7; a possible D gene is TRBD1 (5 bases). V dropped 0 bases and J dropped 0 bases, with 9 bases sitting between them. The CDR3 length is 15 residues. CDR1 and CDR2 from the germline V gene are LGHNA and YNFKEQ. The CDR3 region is CASSQDGAYSYEQYF. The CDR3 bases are TGTGCCAGCAGCCAAGATGGGGCCTACTCCTACGAGCAGTACTTC.

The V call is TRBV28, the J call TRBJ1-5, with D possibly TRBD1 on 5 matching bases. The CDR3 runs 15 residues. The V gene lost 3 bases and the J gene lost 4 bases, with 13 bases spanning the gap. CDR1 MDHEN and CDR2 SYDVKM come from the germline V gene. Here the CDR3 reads CASSFSGVGNQPQHF. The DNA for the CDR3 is TGTGCCAGCAGTTTTTCGGGGGTAGGAAATCAGCCCCAGCATTTT.

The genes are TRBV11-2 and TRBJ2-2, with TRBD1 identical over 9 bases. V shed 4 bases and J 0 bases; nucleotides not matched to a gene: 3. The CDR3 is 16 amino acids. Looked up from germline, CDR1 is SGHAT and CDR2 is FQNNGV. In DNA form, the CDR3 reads TGTGCCAGCAGCTGGCGACAGGGGGCGAACACCGGGGAGCTGTTTTTT. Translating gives CASSWRQGANTGELFF.